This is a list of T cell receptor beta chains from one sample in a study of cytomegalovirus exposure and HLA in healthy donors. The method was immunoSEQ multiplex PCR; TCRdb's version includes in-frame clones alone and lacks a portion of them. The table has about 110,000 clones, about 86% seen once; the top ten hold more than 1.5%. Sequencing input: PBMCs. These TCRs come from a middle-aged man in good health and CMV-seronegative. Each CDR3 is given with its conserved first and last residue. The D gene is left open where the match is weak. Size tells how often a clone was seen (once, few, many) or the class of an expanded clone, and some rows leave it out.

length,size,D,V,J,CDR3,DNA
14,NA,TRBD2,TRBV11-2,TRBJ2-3,CASSRTRGTDTQYF,TGTGCCAGCAGCCGGACTAGGGGTACAGATACGCAGTATTTT
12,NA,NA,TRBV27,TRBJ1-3,CASGTVGNTIYF,TGTGCCAGCGGCACAGTTGGAAACACCATATATTTT
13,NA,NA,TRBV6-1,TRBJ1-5,CASSEGQGQPQHF,TGTGCCAGCAGTGAAGGTCAGGGTCAGCCCCAGCATTTT
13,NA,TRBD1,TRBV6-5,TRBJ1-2,CASSYIRTGGYTF,TGTGCCAGCAGTTACATCCGGACAGGGGGCTACACCTTC
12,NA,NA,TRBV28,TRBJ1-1,CASSLQSGEAFF,TGTGCCAGCAGTTTACAGAGCGGTGAAGCTTTCTTT
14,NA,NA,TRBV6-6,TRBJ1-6,CASSPSRVISPLHF,TGTGCCAGCAGCCCGAGCCGGGTGATTTCACCCCTCCACTTT
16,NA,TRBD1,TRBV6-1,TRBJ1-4,CASSDRGIGTNEKLFF,TGTGCCAGCAGTGACAGGGGGATAGGGACTAATGAAAAACTGTTTTTT
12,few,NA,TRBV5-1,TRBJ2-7,CASSADLNEQYF,TGCGCCAGCAGCGCCGACTTGAATGAGCAGTACTTC
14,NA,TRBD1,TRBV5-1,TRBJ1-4,CASSLRQGGEKLFF,TGCGCCAGCAGCTTAAGGCAGGGGGGCGAAAAACTGTTTTTT
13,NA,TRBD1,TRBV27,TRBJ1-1,CASYRGRDTEAFF,TGTGCCAGCTACAGGGGACGTGACACTGAAGCTTTCTTT
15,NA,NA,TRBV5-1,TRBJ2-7,CASSLAGSELYEQYF,TGCGCCAGCAGCTTGGCCGGGTCTGAGCTCTACGAGCAGTACTTC
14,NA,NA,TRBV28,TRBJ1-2,CASSRTGSSYGYTF,TGTGCCAGCAGTCGAACAGGGTCTTCCTATGGCTACACCTTC
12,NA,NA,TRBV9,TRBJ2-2,CASSRGTGELFF,TGTGCCAGCAGTCGGGGCACCGGGGAGCTGTTTTTT
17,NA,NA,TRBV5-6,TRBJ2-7,CASSLILGQPMSYEQYF,TGTGCCAGCAGCTTGATACTGGGACAACCTATGTCCTACGAGCAGTACTTC
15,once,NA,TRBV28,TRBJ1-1,CASSLRWGGNTEAFF,TGTGCCAGCAGTCTGAGGTGGGGAGGGAACACTGAAGCTTTCTTT
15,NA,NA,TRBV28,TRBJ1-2,CASSPPDRTNYGYTF,TGTGCCAGCAGTCCCCCGGACAGAACTAACTATGGCTACACCTTC
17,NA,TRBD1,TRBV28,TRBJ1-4,CASSPRTGRGGGEKLFF,TGTGCCAGCAGTCCCCGGACAGGGCGAGGGGGGGGAGAAAAACTGTTTTTT
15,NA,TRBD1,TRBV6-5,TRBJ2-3,CASSLQGERPWTQYF,TGTGCCAGCAGTCTCCAGGGGGAACGACCCTGGACGCAGTATTTT
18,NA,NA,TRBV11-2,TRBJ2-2,CASSLRGRLAGLTGELFF,TGTGCCAGCAGCTTAAGGGGAAGGCTTGCGGGACTCACCGGGGAGCTGTTTTTT
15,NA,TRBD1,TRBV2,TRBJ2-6,CASSITGVGANVLTF,TGTGCCAGCAGTATTACAGGGGTGGGGGCCAACGTCCTGACTTTC
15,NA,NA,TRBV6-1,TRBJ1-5,CASSEEAGRRQPQHF,TGTGCCAGCAGTGAAGAGGCGGGAAGGAGGCAGCCCCAGCATTTT
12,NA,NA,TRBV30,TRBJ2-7,CAWESGTYEQYF,TGTGCCTGGGAATCGGGAACCTACGAGCAGTACTTC
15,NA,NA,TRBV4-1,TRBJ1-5,CASSQVGQGIQPQHF,TGCGCCAGCAGCCAAGTGGGGCAGGGAATTCAGCCCCAGCATTTT
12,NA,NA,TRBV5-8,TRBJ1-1,CASSIMDGKAFF,TGTGCCAGCAGCATAATGGACGGGAAAGCTTTCTTT
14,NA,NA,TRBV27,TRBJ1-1,CASSLGVKNTEAFF,TGTGCCAGCAGTCTCGGGGTTAAGAACACTGAAGCTTTCTTT
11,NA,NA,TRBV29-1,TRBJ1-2,CSVGFDYGYTF,TGCAGCGTCGGTTTTGACTATGGCTACACCTTC
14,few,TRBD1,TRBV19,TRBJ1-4,CASTRTGIGEKLFF,TGTGCCAGTACCCGGACAGGGATTGGAGAAAAACTGTTTTTT
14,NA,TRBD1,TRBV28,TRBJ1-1,CASSKLDRVTEAFF,TGTGCCAGCAGCAAACTTGACAGGGTCACTGAAGCTTTCTTT
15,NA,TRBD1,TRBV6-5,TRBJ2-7,CASSYSTGPGYEQYF,TGTGCCAGCAGTTACTCGACAGGGCCAGGGTACGAGCAGTACTTC
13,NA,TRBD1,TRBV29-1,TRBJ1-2,CSVLADRDYGYTF,TGCAGCGTTCTCGCCGACAGGGACTATGGCTACACCTTC
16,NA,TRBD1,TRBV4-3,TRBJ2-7,CASSQGPGQGVYEQYF,TGCGCCAGCAGCCAAGGACCGGGACAGGGTGTGTACGAGCAGTACTTC
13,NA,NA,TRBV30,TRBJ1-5,CAWSRERGQPQHF,TGTGCCTGGAGTCGCGAACGGGGTCAGCCCCAGCATTTT
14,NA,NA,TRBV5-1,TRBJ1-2,CASSLGYSNYGYTF,TGCGCCAGCAGCCTGGGGTACTCTAACTATGGCTACACCTTC
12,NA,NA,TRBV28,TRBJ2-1,CASSLSYNEQFF,TGTGCCAGCAGTTTGAGCTACAATGAGCAGTTCTTC
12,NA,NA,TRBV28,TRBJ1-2,CASSLRTGGYTF,TGTGCCAGCAGCCTGCGGACGGGGGGCTACACCTTC
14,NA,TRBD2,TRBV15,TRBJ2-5,CATSVGGAGETQYF,TGTGCCACTTCAGTCGGGGGGGCCGGCGAGACCCAGTACTTC
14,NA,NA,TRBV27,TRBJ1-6,CASSFISYNSPLHF,TGTGCCAGCAGTTTTATTTCCTATAATTCACCCCTCCACTTT
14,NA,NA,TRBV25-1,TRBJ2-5,CASSDLRGQETQYF,TGTGCCAGCAGTGACCTCCGGGGACAAGAGACCCAGTACTTC
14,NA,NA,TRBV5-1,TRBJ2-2,CASSSGQNTGELFF,TGCGCCAGCAGCTCGGGACAGAACACCGGGGAGCTGTTTTTT
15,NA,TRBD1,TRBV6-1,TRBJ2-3,CASRRQQGTTDTQYF,TGTGCCAGCAGGAGGCAACAGGGGACGACAGATACGCAGTATTTT
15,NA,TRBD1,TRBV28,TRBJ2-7,CASSPPGTGGYEQYF,TGTGCCAGCAGTCCCCCCGGGACAGGGGGCTACGAGCAGTACTTC
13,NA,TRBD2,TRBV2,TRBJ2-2,CASGGEAAGELFF,TGTGCCAGCGGGGGGGAGGCTGCCGGGGAGCTGTTTTTT
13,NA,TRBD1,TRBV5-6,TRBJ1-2,CASSRDRGPGYTF,TGTGCCAGCAGCCGGGACAGGGGGCCCGGCTACACCTTC
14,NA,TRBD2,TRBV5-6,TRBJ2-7,CASSYGLASYEQYF,TGTGCCAGCAGCTACGGACTAGCGAGCTACGAGCAGTACTTC
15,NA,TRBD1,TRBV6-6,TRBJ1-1,CASRRGTGMNTEAFF,TGTGCCAGCAGACGTGGGACAGGGATGAACACTGAAGCTTTCTTT
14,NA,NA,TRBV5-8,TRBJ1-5,CASSTTGTSQPQHF,TGTGCCAGCAGCACTACCGGGACATCTCAGCCCCAGCATTTT
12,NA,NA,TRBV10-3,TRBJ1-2,CATSQGNYGYTF,TGTGCCACCTCCCAGGGGAACTATGGCTACACCTTC
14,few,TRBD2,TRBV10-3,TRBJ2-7,CAISDGLAGVEQYF,TGTGCCATCAGTGACGGACTAGCGGGGGTTGAGCAGTACTTC
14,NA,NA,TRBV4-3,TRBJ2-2,CASSPGQNTGELFF,TGCGCCAGCAGCCCGGGACAGAACACCGGGGAGCTGTTTTTT
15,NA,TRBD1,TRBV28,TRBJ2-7,CASCPSGTGSYEQYF,TGTGCCAGCTGTCCATCCGGGACAGGGTCCTACGAGCAGTACTTC